This TCR beta chain was identified in a study of blood T cell repertoires in COVID-19. The wider study: Spain, Italy and the United States supplied samples that represented acute and convalescent COVID-19. PBMCs, B-cell-depleted T cells, or T cells were the source of the cDNA or gDNA that made up the material.

Some clones are missing from TCRdb's copy, which holds only in-frame ones; the method was immunoSEQ multiplex PCR. The data show approximately 70,000 clones, roughly 80% seen once. The junction had 4 bases not matched to a gene; V was cut back by 6 bases and J by 9 bases. This CDR3 has 12 amino acids. CDR1 MDHEN and CDR2 SYDVKM come from the germline V gene. This sequence was found in a woman in her forties or fifties with acute or convalescent COVID-19. The rearrangement uses TRBV28 and TRBJ2-2; 7 bases agree with TRBD2. Input material: peripheral blood. This CDR3 is CASRRGTRELFF. CDR3 in DNA: TGTGCCAGCAGACGAGGGACTAGGGAGCTGTTTTTT.